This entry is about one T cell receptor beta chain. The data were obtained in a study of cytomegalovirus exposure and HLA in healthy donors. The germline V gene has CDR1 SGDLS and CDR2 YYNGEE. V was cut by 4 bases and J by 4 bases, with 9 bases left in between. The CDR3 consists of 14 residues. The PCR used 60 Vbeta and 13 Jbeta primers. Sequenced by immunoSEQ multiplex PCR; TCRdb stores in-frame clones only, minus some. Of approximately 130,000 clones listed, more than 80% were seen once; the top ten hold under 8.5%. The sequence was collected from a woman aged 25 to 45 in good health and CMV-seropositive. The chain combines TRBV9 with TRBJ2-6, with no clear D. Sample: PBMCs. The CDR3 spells CASSFRSGANVLTF. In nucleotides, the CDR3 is TGTGCCAGCAGCTTCCGTTCCGGGGCCAACGTCCTGACTTTC.